One and the same sample provided the 11 T cell receptor beta chains below, sequenced in a study of a mutant IDH1 vaccine in newly diagnosed glioma. Antigens for these TCRs are unknown. TCRdb's copy holds only in-frame clones and misses some; the assay was immunoSEQ multiplex PCR. The sample lists tens of thousands of clones, 75% to 90% seen once, with roughly 1.8% in the top ten. Time point meaning: week 5, during vaccination. It was 300 ug of mutant IDH1 20-mer peptide that made up each vaccine dose, given with topical imiquimod. The material sequenced was PBMCs, taken from a glioma patient whose treatment included an IDH1 peptide vaccine. The receptors stem from a man aged 40-49 years with glioma.

The chain has TRBV25-1 and TRBJ2-7, with 7 bases lining up with TRBD1. Germline assignment: CDR1 MGHDK and CDR2 SYGVNS. This CDR3 is built from 14 residues. Trimming cost V 5 bases and J 1 base; bases outside gene matches: 5. In DNA, the CDR3 is TGTGCCAGCAGTCGAACAGGGGTGTCCTACGAGCAGTACTTC. This sequence encodes CASSRTGVSYEQYF.

The chain combines TRBV19 with TRBJ2-3; a weak D match, TRBD2 (6 bases). The CDR3 runs to 16 residues. V was trimmed by 7 bases and J by 0 bases, leaving 17 bases between them. Germline loops: CDR1 LNHDA, CDR2 SQIVND (reference sequence). CDR3 region: CASILGGRTSTDTQYF. DNA for the CDR3: TGTGCCAGTATCCTAGGAGGGCGAACTAGCACAGATACGCAGTATTTT.

The chain recombines TRBV7-2 with TRBJ1-6, with D maybe TRBD1 (6 bases). Germline CDR1 and CDR2: SGHTA and FQGNSA. V was clipped by 5 bases and J by 7 bases, with 9 bases between them. The CDR3 totals 13 residues. CDR3 region: CASSRQANSPLHF. CDR3 coding DNA: TGTGCCAGCAGCCGACAGGCGAATTCACCCCTCCACTTT.

This clone was seen only once. The chain is built from TRBV6-1 and TRBJ2-3, with unresolved D. The germline gives CDR1 MNHNS, CDR2 SASEGT. The CDR3 has 11 amino acids. V gave up 4 bases and J gave up 6 bases, with 5 bases separating them. CDR3 loop: CASSVADTQYF. CDR3 nucleotides: TGTGCCAGCAGTGTTGCGGATACGCAGTATTTT.

The chain has TRBV7-9 and TRBJ2-7; no clear D gene. V dropped 2 bases and J dropped 2 bases, with 7 bases sitting between them. The CDR3 consists of 13 residues. The germline V gene has CDR1 SEHNR and CDR2 FQNEAQ (reference sequence). CDR3 residues: CASSLTSAYEQYF. DNA for the CDR3: TGTGCCAGCAGCTTAACTTCGGCCTACGAGCAGTACTTC.

This clone occurred once. V usage is TRBV7-6 and J usage is TRBJ1-5, with D tentatively TRBD1 (6 bases). Trimming left V 4 bases short and J 5 bases short, with 9 bases between. There are 13 residues in the CDR3. Germline-derived CDR1 and CDR2 are SGHVS and FNYEAQ. This CDR3 reads CASSSGVDQPQHF. CDR3 nucleotide sequence: TGTGCCAGCAGCTCAGGGGTTGATCAGCCCCAGCATTTT.

CDR3 residues: CASGYGLAGVTDNEQFF. CDR3 in DNA: TGTGCTAGTGGTTACGGACTAGCGGGAGTAACGGACAATGAGCAGTTCTTC. The chain has TRBV12-5 and TRBJ2-1; 13 bases map to TRBD2. Germline loops: CDR1 LGHNT, CDR2 FRNRAP. The CDR3 is 17 residues long. With V trimmed by 4 bases and J by 5 bases, 8 bases remained unmatched.

The V gene is TRBV9, the J gene TRBJ2-7, with D hard to call. This CDR3 is 14 amino acids long. Germline V CDR1 and CDR2: SGDLS, YYNGEE. V was clipped by 1 base and J by 0 bases, with 8 bases between them. The CDR3 nucleotides read TGTGCCAGCAGCGTACCCGGGCTCTCCTACGAGCAGTACTTC. Encoded protein: CASSVPGLSYEQYF. Based on the CDR3 plus reference TRBV9 and TRBJ2-7, the full variable domain is DSGVTQTPKHLITATGQRVTLRCSPRSGDLSVYWYQQSLDQGLQFLIQYYNGEERAKGNILERFSAQQFPDLHSELNLSSLELGDSALYFCASSVPGLSYEQYFGPGTRLTVT.

The CDR3 protein is CASSFSRDDYEQYF. DNA of the CDR3: TGTGCCAGCAGCTTTAGTCGAGACGACTACGAGCAGTACTTC. This chain uses TRBV11-2 with TRBJ2-7, with unresolved D. Germline assignment: CDR1 SGHAT and CDR2 FQNNGV. Trimming took 3 bases from V and 3 from J, leaving 12 bases between them. The CDR3 spans 14 residues.

V gene TRBV5-5 combines with J gene TRBJ2-7; D perhaps matches TRBD2 (5 bases). CDR3 length: 15 amino acids. V shed 0 bases and J shed 3 bases, with 13 bases lying between them. CDR1 and CDR2 from the germline V gene are SGHKS and YYEKEE (reference sequence). DNA of the CDR3: TGTGCCAGCAGCTTGGATGCTAGCAGTGTCTACGAGCAGTACTTC. Protein product: CASSLDASSVYEQYF. The whole variable domain, remainder taken from reference TRBV5-5 and TRBJ2-7, is DAGVTQSPTHLIKTRGQQVTLRCSPISGHKSVSWYQQVLGQGPQFIFQYYEKEERGRGNFPDRFSARQFPNYSSELNVNALLLGDSALYLCASSLDASSVYEQYFGPGTRLTVT.

A few counts support this clone. The CDR3 reads CSVPITDTQYF. The CDR3 region has the DNA TGCAGTGTCCCGATCACAGATACGCAGTATTTT. This chain links TRBV20-1 with TRBJ2-3, with D unresolved. V lost 7 bases and J 2 bases, leaving 7 bases between the germline ends. CDR3 size: 11 residues. Germline-derived CDR1 and CDR2 are DFQATT and SNEGSKA (reference sequence).